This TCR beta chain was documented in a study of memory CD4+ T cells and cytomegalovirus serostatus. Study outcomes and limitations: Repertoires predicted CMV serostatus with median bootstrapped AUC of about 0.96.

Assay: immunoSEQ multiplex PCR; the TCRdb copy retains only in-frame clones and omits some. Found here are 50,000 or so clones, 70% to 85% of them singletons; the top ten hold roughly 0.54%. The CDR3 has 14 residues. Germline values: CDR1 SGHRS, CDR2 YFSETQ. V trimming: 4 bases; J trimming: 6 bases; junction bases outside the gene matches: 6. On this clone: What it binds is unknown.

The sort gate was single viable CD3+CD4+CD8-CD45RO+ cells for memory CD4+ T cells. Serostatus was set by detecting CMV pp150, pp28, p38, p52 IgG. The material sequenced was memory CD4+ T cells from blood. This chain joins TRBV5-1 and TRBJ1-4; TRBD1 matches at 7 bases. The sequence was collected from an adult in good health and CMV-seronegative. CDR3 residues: CASSGGTADEKLFF. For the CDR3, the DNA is TGCGCCAGCAGCGGAGGGACAGCTGATGAAAAACTGTTTTTT.